This T cell receptor (beta chain) was recovered during a study of high-grade serous ovarian cancer treatment subgroups. About the research overall: Each sample yielded on average roughly 7,400 unique TCR beta rearrangements from 13,000 or so reads.

Regarding the study as a whole: Repertoire similarity ranged roughly 0.11 to 0.85 between tumors of one patient.

Tumor samples were obtained before definitive surgery or chemotherapy. Method: immunoSEQ multiplex PCR; TCRdb's copy keeps in-frame clones and lacks some. In the table there are about 2,700 clones, over 70% of which are singletons. This CDR3 has 15 residues. CDR1 MDHEN and CDR2 SYDVKM come from the germline V gene. Trimming took 6 bases from V and 6 from J, leaving 21 bases between them. About this clone: Antigen unknown.

The specimen was tumor tissue. This sequence originates from a human donor with high-grade serous ovarian cancer. The chain couples TRBV28 to TRBJ2-7; D assignment may be TRBD1 or TRBD2 (5 bases each). CDR3 in DNA: TGTGCCAGCAGCCTCCCTGGGACGCCCGGGCCCGAGCAGTACTTC. Translating gives CASSLPGTPGPEQYF.